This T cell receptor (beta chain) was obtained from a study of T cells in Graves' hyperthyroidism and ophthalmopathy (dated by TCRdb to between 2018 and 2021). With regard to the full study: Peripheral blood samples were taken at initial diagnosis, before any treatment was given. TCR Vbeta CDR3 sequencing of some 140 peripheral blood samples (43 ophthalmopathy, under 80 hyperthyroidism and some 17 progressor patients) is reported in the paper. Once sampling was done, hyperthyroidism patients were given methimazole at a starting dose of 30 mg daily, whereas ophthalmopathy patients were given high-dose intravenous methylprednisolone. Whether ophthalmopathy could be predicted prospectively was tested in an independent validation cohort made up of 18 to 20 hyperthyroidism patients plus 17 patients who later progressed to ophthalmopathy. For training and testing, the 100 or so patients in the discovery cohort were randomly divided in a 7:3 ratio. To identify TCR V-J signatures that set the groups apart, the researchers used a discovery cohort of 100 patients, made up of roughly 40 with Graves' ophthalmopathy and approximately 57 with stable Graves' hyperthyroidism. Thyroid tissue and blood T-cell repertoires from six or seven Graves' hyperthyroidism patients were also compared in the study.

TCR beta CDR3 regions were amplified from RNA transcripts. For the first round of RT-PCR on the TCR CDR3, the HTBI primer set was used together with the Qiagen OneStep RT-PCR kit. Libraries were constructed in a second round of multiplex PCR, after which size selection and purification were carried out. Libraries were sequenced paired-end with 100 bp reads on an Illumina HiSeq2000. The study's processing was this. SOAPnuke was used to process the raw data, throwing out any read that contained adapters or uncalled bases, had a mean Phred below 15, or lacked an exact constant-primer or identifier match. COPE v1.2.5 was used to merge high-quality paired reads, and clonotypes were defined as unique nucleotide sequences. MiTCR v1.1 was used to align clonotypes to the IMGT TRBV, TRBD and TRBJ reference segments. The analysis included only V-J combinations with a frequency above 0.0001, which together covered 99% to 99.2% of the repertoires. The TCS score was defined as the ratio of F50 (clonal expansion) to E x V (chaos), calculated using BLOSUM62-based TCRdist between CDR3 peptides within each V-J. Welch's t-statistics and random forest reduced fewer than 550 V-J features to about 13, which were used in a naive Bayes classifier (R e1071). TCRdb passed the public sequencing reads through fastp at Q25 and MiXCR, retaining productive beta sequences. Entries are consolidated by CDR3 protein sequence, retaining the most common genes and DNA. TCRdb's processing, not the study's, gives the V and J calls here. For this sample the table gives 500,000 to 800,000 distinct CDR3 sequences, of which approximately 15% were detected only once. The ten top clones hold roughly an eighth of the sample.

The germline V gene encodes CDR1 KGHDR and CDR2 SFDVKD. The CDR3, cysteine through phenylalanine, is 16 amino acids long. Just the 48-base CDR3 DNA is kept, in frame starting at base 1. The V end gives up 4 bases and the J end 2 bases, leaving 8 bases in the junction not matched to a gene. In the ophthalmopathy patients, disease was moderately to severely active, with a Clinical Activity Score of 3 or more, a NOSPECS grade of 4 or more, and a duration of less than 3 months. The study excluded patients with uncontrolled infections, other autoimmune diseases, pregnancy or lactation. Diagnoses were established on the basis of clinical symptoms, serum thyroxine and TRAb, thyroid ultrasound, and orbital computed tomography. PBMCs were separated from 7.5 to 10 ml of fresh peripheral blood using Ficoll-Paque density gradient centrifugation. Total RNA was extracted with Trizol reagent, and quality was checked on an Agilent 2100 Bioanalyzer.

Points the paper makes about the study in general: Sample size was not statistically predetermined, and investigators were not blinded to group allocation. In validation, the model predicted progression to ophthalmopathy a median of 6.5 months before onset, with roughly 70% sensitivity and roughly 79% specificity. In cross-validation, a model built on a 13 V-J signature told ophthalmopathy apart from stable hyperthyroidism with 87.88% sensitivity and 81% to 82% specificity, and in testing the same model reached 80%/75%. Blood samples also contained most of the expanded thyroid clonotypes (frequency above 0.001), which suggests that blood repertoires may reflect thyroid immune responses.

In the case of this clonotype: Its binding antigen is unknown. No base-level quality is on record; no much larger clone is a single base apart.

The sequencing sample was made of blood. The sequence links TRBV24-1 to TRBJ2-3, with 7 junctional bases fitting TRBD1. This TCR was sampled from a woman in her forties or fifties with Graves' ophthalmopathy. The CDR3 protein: CATSDQTGASTDTQYF. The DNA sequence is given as TGTGCCACCAGTGACCAAACAGGGGCCTCCACAGATACGCAGTATTTT.